These T cell receptor beta chains were read from a single sample in a study of response to subunit inactivated influenza vaccine. From the RT-PCR reads, TCRdb called clonotypes with MiXCR, one entry per CDR3 protein. The table lists fewer than 650,000 distinct CDR3 sequences, 10% to 15% of them singletons. The sample in question was PBMCs from blood, obtained around seven weeks after vaccination. Every receptor here comes from a man aged 50-60 years who received an inactivated influenza vaccine. CDR3s include the opening cysteine and the closing phenylalanine or tryptophan. D genes are given only for firm matches. Where a row states a size, it is once, few, many or the class of an expanded clone; other rows omit it.

CASSPWTGNTEAFF	TGTGCCAGCAGTCCCTGGACAGGGAACACTGAAGCTTTCTTT	TRBD1	TRBV28	TRBJ1-1	NA
CASSQGSLYEQSF	TGTGCCAGCAGCCAGGGCAGCCTCTACGAGCAGTCCTTC	NA	TRBV3-1	TRBJ2-7	NA
CAISAGETGYTF	TGTGCCATCAGTGCTGGGGAGACTGGCTACACCTTC	NA	TRBV10-3	TRBJ1-2	few
CASSYGTGVGSVPYNEQFF	TGTGCCAGCAGCTACGGGACAGGGGTCGGGAGCGTACCCTACAATGAGCAGTTCTTC	TRBD1	TRBV6-5	TRBJ2-1	many
CSALGLAGNEQFF	TGCAGTGCACTGGGACTAGCGGGAAATGAGCAGTTCTTC	TRBD2	TRBV20-1	TRBJ2-1	many
CASSPEETQYF	TGTGCCAGCTCACCGGAAGAGACCCAGTACTTC	NA	TRBV18	TRBJ2-5	many
CSVWTVQETQYF	TGCAGCGTCTGGACAGTTCAAGAGACCCAGTACTTC	NA	TRBV29-1	TRBJ2-5	few
CASSLTAREGTEAFF	TGCGCCAGCAGCTTGACCGCCAGGGAGGGCACTGAAGCTTTCTTT	NA	TRBV5-1	TRBJ1-1	NA
CASREVRGAPNEQFF	TGCGCCAGCAGGGAGGTTCGGGGGGCTCCCAATGAGCAGTTCTTC	NA	TRBV5-1	TRBJ2-1	NA
CASSYLLDEQFF	TGTGCCAGCAGTTACCTCCTGGATGAGCAGTTCTTC	NA	TRBV6-2/TRBV6-3	TRBJ2-1	NA
CASSYPLDGTDAQYF	TGTGCCAGCAGTTACCCCCTGGACGGCACAGATGCGCAGTATTTT	NA	TRBV6-2/TRBV6-3	TRBJ2-3	few
CASKVGGTDTQYF	TGTGCCAGCAAGGTGGGAGGCACAGATACGCAGTATTTT	NA	TRBV12-3/TRBV12-4	TRBJ2-3	NA
CASSQSQGADTQYF	TGCGCCAGCAGCCAATCCCAGGGGGCAGATACGCAGTATTTT	TRBD1	TRBV5-1	TRBJ2-3	many
CSVGQGTSGRATLYEQYF	TGCAGTGTTGGACAGGGGACTAGCGGGAGGGCCACCCTCTACGAGCAGTACTTC	TRBD2	TRBV20-1	TRBJ2-7	many
CASSSRDIPNYGYTF	TGTGCCAGCAGTTCCCGGGACATCCCTAACTATGGCTACACCTTC	NA	TRBV12-3/TRBV12-4	TRBJ1-2	few
CASSQDPMSTDTQYF	TGCGCCAGCAGCCAAGACCCCATGAGCACAGATACGCAGTATTTT	NA	TRBV4-3	TRBJ2-3	few
CSVEEVPGQGYF	TGCAGCGTTGAAGAGGTCCCGGGACAGGGGTACTTC	TRBD1	TRBV29-1	TRBJ2-7	few
CASSFGGYQETQYF	TGTGCCAGCAGCTTTGGGGGATACCAAGAGACCCAGTACTTC	NA	TRBV7-9	TRBJ2-5	many
CASSIDGRANNEQFF	TGTGCCAGCAGCATCGACGGAAGGGCCAACAATGAGCAGTTCTTC	NA	TRBV6-2/TRBV6-3	TRBJ2-1	NA
CASSLLRRENTGELFF	TGTGCCAGCAGCTTATTACGGCGGGAAAACACCGGGGAGCTGTTTTTT	NA	TRBV7-8	TRBJ2-2	NA
CASSRIGGAVSDTQYF	TGCGCCAGCAGCCGCATCGGGGGGGCAGTTTCAGATACGCAGTATTTT	TRBD2	TRBV4-1	TRBJ2-3	NA
CASSDPDRGRARSEETQYF	TGTGCCAGCAGTGACCCAGACAGGGGGCGGGCGCGTTCAGAAGAGACCCAGTACTTC	TRBD1	TRBV25-1	TRBJ2-5	few
CASSLVRDLSSRANVLTF	TGTGCCAGCAGCTTGGTAAGGGATCTGAGCTCTCGGGCCAACGTCCTGACTTTC	NA	TRBV5-5	TRBJ2-6	few
CASSQVSAGKSEQFF	TGCGCCAGCAGCCAAGTGTCGGCGGGGAAAAGTGAGCAGTTCTTC	NA	TRBV4-3	TRBJ2-1	few
CASSFLMGGGRSDTQYF	TGTGCCAGCAGTTTCCTTATGGGGGGGGGCAGGTCAGATACGCAGTATTTT	NA	TRBV7-2	TRBJ2-3	many
CASRDSSGAGELFF	TGTGCCAGCAGGGACAGCAGCGGGGCTGGGGAGCTGTTTTTT	NA	TRBV7-2	TRBJ2-2	many
CASGLAGDYEQYF	TGTGCCAGCGGACTAGCGGGAGACTACGAGCAGTACTTC	TRBD2	TRBV6-1	TRBJ2-7	many
CASSEDGLNTGELFF	TGTGCCAGCAGTGAGGACGGTCTCAACACCGGGGAGCTGTTTTTT	NA	TRBV2	TRBJ2-2	NA
CASSIWGSNQPQHF	TGTGCCAGCTCAATCTGGGGGAGCAATCAGCCCCAGCATTTT	NA	TRBV2	TRBJ1-5	few
CAIRTIGVGTGELFF	TGTGCCATCAGAACGATTGGGGTAGGCACCGGGGAGCTGTTTTTT	NA	TRBV10-3	TRBJ2-2	few
CASSYHQGEFSTDTQYF	TGTGCCAGCAGCTATCATCAGGGGGAGTTTTCCACAGATACGCAGTATTTT	TRBD1	TRBV7-6	TRBJ2-3	few
CASSVEGARGANVLTF	TGTGCCAGCAGCGTAGAGGGGGCGCGAGGGGCCAACGTCCTGACTTTC	TRBD1	TRBV9	TRBJ2-6	NA
CASTPGQGLHEQYF	TGTGCCAGCACTCCGGGACAGGGTTTGCACGAGCAGTACTTC	TRBD1	TRBV12-3/TRBV12-4	TRBJ2-7	NA
CASSYSISSGDTGELFF	TGTGCCAGCAGTTACTCGATTTCGTCAGGGGACACCGGGGAGCTGTTTTTT	NA	TRBV6-5	TRBJ2-2	few
CSATPSGSKETQYF	TGCAGTGCTACCCCTAGCGGGAGTAAAGAGACCCAGTACTTC	TRBD2	TRBV20-1	TRBJ2-5	few
CAIRQGQGYEQYF	TGTGCCATCAGACAGGGTCAGGGGTACGAGCAGTACTTC	NA	TRBV10-3	TRBJ2-7	few
CSARDLRQGANTGELFF	TGCAGTGCTAGAGATTTAAGACAGGGGGCGAACACCGGGGAGCTGTTTTTT	TRBD1	TRBV20-1	TRBJ2-2	few
CASSTGLGTEAFF	TGCGCCAGCAGCACGGGACTTGGCACTGAAGCTTTCTTT	NA	TRBV5-1	TRBJ1-1	NA
CSARVGAEKLFF	TGCAGTGCTAGGGTAGGGGCTGAAAAACTGTTTTTT	NA	TRBV20-1	TRBJ1-4	NA
CASRYSGGVLHTQYF	TGTGCCAGCAGATATAGCGGGGGGGTTTTGCATACGCAGTATTTT	TRBD2	TRBV5-6	TRBJ2-3	few
CASSYGGSPGEQFF	TGTGCCAGCAGTTACGGCGGGAGTCCCGGTGAGCAGTTCTTC	TRBD2	TRBV6-5	TRBJ2-1	NA
CSVEPGGTDTQYF	TGCAGCGTTGAACCAGGGGGCACAGATACGCAGTATTTT	NA	TRBV29-1	TRBJ2-3	few
CASSPTSGGLNEQFF	TGTGCCAGCAGTCCAACCAGCGGGGGGCTCAATGAGCAGTTCTTC	TRBD2	TRBV28	TRBJ2-1	many
CASSLAPRDEQFF	TGCGCCAGCAGCTTGGCGCCGAGGGATGAGCAGTTCTTC	NA	TRBV5-1	TRBJ2-1	NA
CASSFRAALNQPQHF	TGTGCCAGTAGTTTCCGGGCCGCTCTAAATCAGCCCCAGCATTTT	NA	TRBV19	TRBJ1-5	NA
CSARESRGNNSPLHF	TGCAGTGCTAGAGAGAGCAGGGGAAATAATTCACCCCTCCACTTT	NA	TRBV20-1	TRBJ1-6	few
CASSQDPGTPNQPQHF	TGTGCCAGCAGCCAAGACCCAGGGACACCAAATCAGCCCCAGCATTTT	NA	TRBV4-2	TRBJ1-5	NA
CASSQAIPGAAGNTIYF	TGCGCCAGCAGCCAAGCAATTCCAGGGGCGGCGGGAAACACCATATATTTT	NA	TRBV4-3	TRBJ1-3	many
CAWRPTGQGETQYF	TGTGCCTGGAGGCCCACGGGACAGGGAGAGACCCAGTACTTC	TRBD1	TRBV30	TRBJ2-5	NA
CASSSVISGGPQFF	TGCGCCAGCAGTTCGGTGATTTCGGGGGGCCCTCAGTTCTTC	NA	TRBV5-1	TRBJ2-1	many
CASSQSRLLNEQFF	TGCGCCAGCAGCCAGTCTCGCCTCCTCAATGAGCAGTTCTTC	NA	TRBV4-3	TRBJ2-1	NA
CASSEEGRAEFF	TGTGCCAGCAGTGAAGAGGGGCGAGCGGAGTTCTTC	NA	TRBV2	TRBJ2-1	NA
CATSDPGTTGELFF	TGTGCCACCAGTGATCCCGGGACCACCGGGGAGCTGTTTTTT	NA	TRBV24-1	TRBJ2-2	NA
CASSLGPGLVGTEAFF	TGTGCCAGCAGCTTGGGTCCAGGGCTGGTCGGCACTGAAGCTTTCTTT	NA	TRBV5-6	TRBJ1-1	NA